A selection of T cell receptor beta chains follows, all from one sample in a study of shared clonotypes between healthy human individuals. Sequencing was performed with immunoSEQ multiplex PCR; in TCRdb, only in-frame clones are kept and a portion is missing. The data contain approximately 400,000 clones, 90% to 98% of them singletons. What was sequenced was memory CD8+ T cells sorted from blood. These receptors all stem from a man younger than 40 in good health. CDR3s include the opening cysteine and the closing phenylalanine or tryptophan. Fields, in order: clone size, CDR3 length, D gene, V gene, J gene, CDR3 protein, CDR3 DNA. D genes are given only for firm matches. Clone sizes are given selectively: once, few, many, or a class where the clone is expanded.

.	19	.	TRBV28	TRBJ1-1	CASSLLLGQKGRGYTEAFF	TGTGCCAGCAGTTTACTGTTAGGCCAGAAGGGACGGGGGTACACTGAAGCTTTCTTT
.	15	.	TRBV6-6	TRBJ1-1	CASSPRTATNTEAFF	TGTGCCAGCAGTCCTCGGACAGCGACGAACACTGAAGCTTTCTTT
once	17	.	TRBV27	TRBJ2-2	CASSLTIGRPEHRGAVF	TGTGCCAGCAGTTTAACTATCGGCAGACCTGAACACCGGGGAGCTGTTTTT
.	14	.	TRBV9	TRBJ2-7	CASSVSTGLSEQYF	TGTGCCAGCAGCGTATCTACCGGGCTCAGCGAGCAGTACTTC
.	13	.	TRBV4-1	TRBJ1-2	CASSQAGGEGYTF	TGCGCCAGCAGCCAAGCGGGAGGGGAAGGCTACACCTTC
.	12	.	TRBV5-5	TRBJ2-7	CASSFRGYEQYF	TGTGCCAGCAGCTTCAGGGGCTACGAGCAGTACTTC
.	16	.	TRBV5-4	TRBJ2-2	CASSSGAGRLAGELFF	TGTGCCAGCAGCTCGGGGGCGGGAAGGTTGGCCGGGGAGCTGTTTTTT
.	17	.	TRBV14	TRBJ1-3	CASSQRFRGLSGNTIYF	TGTGCCAGCAGCCAACGCTTCCGGGGCCTCTCTGGAAACACCATATATTTT
.	12	TRBD1	TRBV5-1	TRBJ1-1	CASGRGRTEAFF	TGCGCCAGCGGCAGGGGGCGAACTGAAGCTTTCTTT
.	14	TRBD2	TRBV7-2	TRBJ2-2	CAKRTSGIDGELFF	TGTGCCAAAAGGACTAGCGGGATCGACGGGGAGCTGTTTTTT
.	13	.	TRBV4-2	TRBJ2-3	CASSKRRADTQYF	TGTGCCAGCAGCAAGCGAAGGGCAGATACGCAGTATTTT
.	15	TRBD2	TRBV19	TRBJ2-1	CASSIGSGRANEQFF	TGTGCCAGTAGTATTGGAAGCGGGAGGGCCAATGAGCAGTTCTTC
.	14	.	TRBV5-1	TRBJ2-1	CASSGGASYNEQFF	TGCGCCAGCAGCGGCGGGGCCTCCTACAATGAGCAGTTCTTC
.	14	TRBD1	TRBV7-3	TRBJ2-2	CASSPDRGGGELFF	TGTGCCAGCAGCCCGGACAGGGGAGGCGGGGAGCTGTTTTTT
.	13	TRBD2	TRBV2	TRBJ2-1	CASPAGGDNEQFF	TGTGCCAGCCCAGCGGGAGGGGACAATGAGCAGTTCTTC
.	15	TRBD1	TRBV6-6	TRBJ1-5	CASTPDRDFRQPQHF	TGTGCCAGCACCCCAGACAGGGATTTTAGGCAGCCCCAGCATTTT